One sample yielded the 22 T cell receptor beta chains listed below, sequenced in a study of regulatory T cells in long-lasting Graves disease. Time point of the sample: newly diagnosed GD, antithyroid drugs for less than 3 months. The TCR library used RNA extracted from PBMCs. Construction of TCR beta libraries relied on iRepertoire HTBI primers and on Arm-PCR targeting CDR3 regions. TCRdb reprocessed the multiplex PCR reads via MiXCR and lists one record per CDR3 protein. The profile covers over 500,000 distinct CDR3 sequences, with 15% to 20% appearing a single time and 12% taken by the ten largest. This same sample was also part of a study on T cells in Graves' hyperthyroidism and ophthalmopathy.

The sample consisted of peripheral blood mononuclear cells (PBMCs), taken at new diagnosis, from a patient treated with antithyroid drugs. Receptors were obtained from a man aged 18-30 years with Graves disease.

J is TRBJ2-3 and V is TRBV11-2; no clear D gene. Germline CDR1 and CDR2: SGHAT and FQNNGV. Between the trimmed V and J ends, which lost 2 bases and 0 bases, there was a span of 12 bases. CDR3 length equals 16 residues. CDR3 sequence reads: CASSLKLIASTDTQYF. In DNA form, the CDR3 reads TGTGCCAGCAGCTTAAAATTGATTGCTAGCACAGATACGCAGTATTTT.

This clonotype was observed a handful of times. V is TRBV10-3 and J is TRBJ2-1; 16 nucleotides match TRBD2. Per the germline V gene, CDR1 is ENHRY and CDR2 is SYGVKD. V trimming: 4 bases; J trimming: 6 bases; junction bases outside the gene matches: 12. The CDR3 has 19 residues. The CDR3 nucleotides are TGTGCCATCAGTGGCCCAGGGACTAGCGGGAGGGGTGTATTCAATGAGCAGTTCTTC. It encodes CAISGPGTSGRGVFNEQFF.

The chain joins TRBV12-3 or TRBV12-4 to TRBJ2-2, with a tentative D call TRBD1 (6 bases). The V and J ends lost 3 bases and 6 bases respectively, with 26 bases between them. This CDR3 spans 19 amino acids. In nucleotides, the CDR3 is TGTGCCAGCAGTTTTTTGAGGGGATCCAGGGGACGAAGGGCCGGGGAGCTGTTTTTT. It is translated as CASSFLRGSRGRRAGELFF.

CDR3 sequence: CASRERPPYEQYF. CDR3 sequence (DNA): TGCGCCAGCAGAGAGCGGCCACCCTACGAGCAGTACTTC. The V and J genes are TRBV10-2 and TRBJ2-7; tentatively, D is TRBD2 (5 bases). The CDR3 is made up of 13 amino acids. Per germline, CDR1 WSHSY and CDR2 SAAADI. V was shortened by 6 bases and J by 2 bases, with 11 bases between the two germline ends.

The chain has TRBV19 and TRBJ2-7; TRBD1 is a possible D gene (7 bases). CDR1 is LNHDA, CDR2 SQIVND, per germline (reference sequence). V gave up 1 base and J gave up 1 base, with 11 bases separating them. The CDR3 totals 15 residues. CDR3: CASSIGGDSSYEQYF. The CDR3 bases are TGTGCCAGTAGTATAGGGGGGGACAGTTCCTACGAGCAGTACTTC.

This clonotype was counted at least ten times. V usage is TRBV25-1 and J usage is TRBJ1-1; possible D gene TRBD1, 6 bases. CDR1 is MGHDK and CDR2 is SYGVNS in the germline V gene. V was cut by 8 bases and J by 4 bases, with 11 bases left in between. The CDR3 loop spans 12 amino acids. The CDR3 loop reads CASGDRSTEAFF. The CDR3 nucleotides read TGTGCCAGCGGCGACAGGAGCACTGAAGCTTTCTTT.

V gene TRBV7-3 combines with J gene TRBJ1-1; no definite D call. V shed 3 bases and J shed 3 bases, with 8 bases lying between them. Germline CDR1 SGHTA, CDR2 FQGTGA. The CDR3 totals 13 residues. The CDR3 is CASSFYRDTEAFF. Here the CDR3 DNA reads TGTGCCAGCAGCTTTTATCGGGACACTGAAGCTTTCTTT.

V gene TRBV20-1 combines with J gene TRBJ2-7; the match to TRBD2 covers 9 bases. V gave up 3 bases and J gave up 1 base; unmatched junction bases: 7. Germline V CDR1 and CDR2: DFQATT, SNEGSKA (reference sequence). This CDR3 region has 15 residues. CDR3 DNA sequence: TGCAGTGCTAGTTCGAGCGGGAGGCCTTCCTACGAGCAGTACTTC. Its translation is CSASSSGRPSYEQYF.

This chain uses TRBV6-5 with TRBJ2-5; D not resolved. Germline V gene sequence: CDR1 MNHEY, CDR2 SVGAGI. V was trimmed by 0 bases and J by 4 bases, leaving 12 bases between them. The CDR3 totals 15 residues. CDR3 in DNA: TGTGCCAGCAGTTACTCGATATCAGGTGGAGAGACCCAGTACTTC. Translating it yields CASSYSISGGETQYF.

This clonotype was detected ten times or more. The chain is built from TRBV7-9 and TRBJ2-1; perhaps TRBD2 as D (6 bases). Between the trimmed V and J ends, which lost 2 bases and 8 bases, there was a span of 13 bases. The CDR3 runs 14 residues. CDR1 is SEHNR and CDR2 is FQNEAQ in the germline V gene (reference sequence). The CDR3: CASSLYGLADEQFF. The CDR3 region has the DNA TGTGCCAGCAGCTTATATGGTTTAGCGGATGAGCAGTTCTTC. The full variable domain, completed using reference TRBV7-9 and TRBJ2-1, is DTGVSQNPRHKITKRGQNVTFRCDPISEHNRLYWYRQTLGQGPEFLTYFQNEAQLEKSRLLSDRFSAERPKGSFSTLEIQRTEQGDSAMYLCASSLYGLADEQFFGPGTRLTVL.

The sample holds many counts of this clonotype. The gene calls are TRBV12-3 or TRBV12-4 and TRBJ2-1; 10 bases match TRBD2. CDR3 length: 14 residues. V lost 4 bases to trimming and J lost 6 bases; unmatched junction nucleotides: 3. The CDR3 reads CASSSSGRSNEQFF. For the CDR3, the DNA is TGTGCCAGCAGTTCTAGCGGGAGAAGCAATGAGCAGTTCTTC.

This clonotype showed up just a few times. The rearrangement joins TRBV19 to TRBJ2-1, with D perhaps matching TRBD2 (9 bases). Germline V lookup: CDR1 LNHDA, CDR2 SQIVND (reference sequence). Trimming removed 10 bases at V and 5 bases at J, with 18 bases between. This CDR3 has 14 residues. CDR3 loop: CATRGLAGNNEQFF. CDR3 DNA: TGTGCCACCAGGGGGCTAGCGGGAAACAATGAGCAGTTCTTC. The full variable domain, completed using reference TRBV19 and TRBJ2-1, is DGGITQSPKYLFRKEGQNVTLSCEQNLNHDAMYWYRQDPGQGLRLIYYSQIVNDFQKGDIAEGYSVSREKKESFPLTVTSAQKNPTAFYLCATRGLAGNNEQFFGPGTRLTVL.

This clonotype was detected a few times. Given the absence of the conserved phenylalanine or tryptophan at the CDR3 end, a read error is likely. The rearrangement uses TRBV20-1 and TRBJ2-1; 8 nucleotides match TRBD2. This CDR3 region has 18 residues. The V segment lost 5 bases and the J segment 3 bases; nucleotides outside the gene matches: 18. The germline V gene encodes CDR1 DFQATT and CDR2 SNEGSKA (reference sequence). CDR3 in amino acids: CSAPHLAGQPKYYNEQFC. The CDR3, as DNA: TGCAGTGCTCCGCACCTAGCGGGTCAACCCAAATACTACAATGAGCAGTTCTGC.

The chain has TRBV20-1 and TRBJ2-7, with 10 bases matching TRBD1. The junction had 8 bases not matched to a gene; V was cut back by 5 bases and J by 4 bases. CDR1 is DFQATT, CDR2 SNEGSKA, per germline (reference sequence). This CDR3 comprises 14 residues. The CDR3 is CSAPRVGQGYEQYF. The CDR3 DNA sequence: TGCAGTGCTCCTAGGGTGGGACAGGGGTACGAGCAGTACTTC.

This clonotype was recorded many times. CDR3 sequence reads: CASVVSRETQYF. The CDR3 region has the DNA TGTGCCAGCGTGGTGAGTCGGGAGACCCAGTACTTC. The chain combines TRBV6-1 with TRBJ2-5, with D unclear. The CDR3 consists of 12 residues. Between the trimmed V and J ends, which lost 8 bases and 5 bases, there was a span of 12 bases. CDR1 is MNHNS, CDR2 SASEGT, per germline.

The chain couples TRBV4-1 to TRBJ2-3; unclear D gene. Germline CDR1 is MGHRA and CDR2 is YSYEKL. This CDR3 spans 12 amino acids. Trimming shortened V by 3 bases and J by 8 bases, and 9 bases separated the two germline ends. The CDR3 DNA reads TGCGCCAGCAGCCAGGTCGAGCTTACGCAGTATTTT. Translated, it gives CASSQVELTQYF.

This clonotype was counted a few times. J is TRBJ2-2 and V is TRBV5-1; 10 bases are a match to TRBD2. V dropped 3 bases and J dropped 6; count of bases not matched to a gene: 8. This CDR3 spans 16 amino acids. CDR1 is SGHRS, CDR2 YFSETQ, per germline. The CDR3 protein is CASSSEPSGRPGELFF. The DNA of the CDR3 is TGCGCCAGCAGCTCAGAACCTAGCGGGAGACCCGGGGAGCTGTTTTTT.

This clonotype was picked up many times. The chain uses TRBV7-9 and TRBJ2-3; the match to TRBD2 covers 16 bases. J lost 2 bases, V lost 4 bases, and 6 bases had no gene match. The germline V gene has CDR1 SEHNR and CDR2 FQNEAQ (reference sequence). This CDR3 is built from 18 residues. CDR3 in amino acids: CASSSPGLAGGHTDTQYF. The CDR3 bases are TGTGCCAGCAGCTCTCCGGGACTAGCGGGAGGGCACACAGATACGCAGTATTTT.

The table lists this clonotype with many counts. The CDR3: CASSQFVGDEQFF. The CDR3 DNA is TGTGCCAGCAGCCAGTTTGTAGGGGATGAGCAGTTCTTC. This chain joins TRBV3-1 and TRBJ2-1; maybe TRBD1 (5 bases). The CDR3 contains 13 residues. V shed 3 bases and J shed 8 bases, with 11 bases lying between them. CDR1 and CDR2 from the germline V gene are LGHDT and YNNKEL (reference sequence).

This clonotype occurred a few times. The rearrangement joins TRBV5-1 to TRBJ2-3, with 8 positions matching TRBD2. Germline V gives CDR1 SGHRS, CDR2 YFSETQ. The CDR3 runs 16 residues. Trimming removed 0 bases from V and 4 bases from J; junction bases left unmatched: 7. The CDR3 nucleotides read TGCGCCAGCAGCTTGGCGGCCGGGGGACTAGCAGATACGCAGTATTTT. Residues: CASSLAAGGLADTQYF.

This clonotype was detected ten times or more. The rearrangement joins TRBV12-3 or TRBV12-4 to TRBJ2-1; 11 positions agree with TRBD2. V gave up 6 bases and J gave up 4 bases; unmatched junction bases: 8. This CDR3 spans 16 amino acids. The CDR3 nucleotides read TGTGCCAGCAGCGATACCGGGACTAGCGGTTACAATGAGCAGTTCTTC. Translation gives CASSDTGTSGYNEQFF.

In this sample, this clonotype turned up a few times. The chain couples TRBV12-3 or TRBV12-4 to TRBJ1-5, with 8 bases identical to TRBD1. J gave up 5 bases and V 6 bases, and 9 bases lay outside the gene matches. The CDR3 runs to 15 residues. Here the CDR3 DNA reads TGTGCCAGCAGCTACAGGGGGAAGAAAGATCAGCCCCAGCATTTT. Its protein is CASSYRGKKDQPQHF.